These T cell receptor beta chains were read from a single sample in a study of T cells in Graves' hyperthyroidism and ophthalmopathy. TCRdb independently ran MiXCR on the multiplex PCR reads; one entry per CDR3 protein. The sample yields around 690,000 distinct CDR3 sequences, 20% to 25% seen once. Sequencing was carried out using blood. The source of these receptors is a man in his thirties or forties with Graves' ophthalmopathy. Both conserved end residues are part of each CDR3. A D gene is named only where the DNA matches it firmly. The size field is filled for only some rows; it gives once, few, many or a size class.

clone_size	j_call	d_call	cdr3_length	v_call	cdr3_aa	cdr3_nt
few	TRBJ1-1	.	15	TRBV10-2	CASSEPGRLNTEAFF	TGCGCCAGCAGTGAGCCGGGACGGCTGAACACTGAAGCTTTCTTT
.	TRBJ1-1	.	18	TRBV5-1	CASSLARVQKKADTEAFF	TGCGCCAGCAGCTTGGCTCGGGTGCAGAAAAAAGCGGACACTGAAGCTTTCTTT
.	TRBJ2-5	.	13	TRBV14	CASSQRRRETQYF	TGTGCCAGCAGCCAGCGAAGGAGAGAGACCCAGTACTTC
few	TRBJ2-6	.	16	TRBV4-3	CASSSPGVSGANVLTF	TGCGCCAGCAGCTCCCCGGGGGTCTCTGGGGCCAACGTCCTGACTTTC
many	TRBJ1-1	.	14	TRBV5-1	CASSQLDPRREAFF	TGCGCCAGCAGCCAGCTCGACCCGCGGAGGGAAGCTTTCTTT
.	TRBJ2-2	.	15	TRBV5-4	CASSLGGTRPGELFF	TGTGCCAGCAGCTTGGGGGGCACTAGGCCCGGGGAGCTGTTTTTT
.	TRBJ2-4	.	12	TRBV5-6	CASSRDTDIQYF	TGTGCCAGCAGCCGGGACACTGACATTCAGTACTTC
.	TRBJ2-1	.	15	TRBV7-2	CASSLAGTVCNEQFF	TGTGCCAGCAGCTTAGCGGGGACTGTCTGCAATGAGCAGTTCTTC
few	TRBJ2-1	TRBD2	15	TRBV7-2	CASSLAGGRVIEQFF	TGTGCCAGCAGCTTAGCAGGCGGGAGGGTGATTGAGCAGTTCTTC
few	TRBJ1-5	TRBD1	13	TRBV10-3	CAIRTGEGQPQHF	TGTGCCATCAGGACAGGGGAAGGGCAGCCCCAGCATTTT
.	TRBJ2-1	.	13	TRBV12-3/TRBV12-4	CASRYGTTNEQFF	TGTGCCAGCAGATACGGGACCACTAATGAGCAGTTCTTC
.	TRBJ2-2	.	16	TRBV13	CASSLVGLGNTGELFF	TGTGCCAGCAGCTTAGTGGGGCTAGGTAACACCGGGGAGCTGTTTTTT
few	TRBJ2-7	TRBD2	15	TRBV28	CASSTIIAGADEQYF	TGTGCCAGCAGTACGATAATAGCGGGAGCAGACGAGCAGTACTTC
few	TRBJ2-7	.	13	TRBV27	CASSWGPTYEQYF	TGTGCCAGCAGCTGGGGGCCGACCTACGAGCAGTACTTC
few	TRBJ2-3	TRBD1	15	TRBV19	CASSPQGAWPDTQYF	TGTGCCAGTAGTCCGCAGGGGGCTTGGCCAGATACGCAGTATTTT